The subject of this entry is one T cell receptor (beta chain). Its antigen is unknown. These data are taken from a study of cytomegalovirus exposure and HLA in healthy donors. Study conclusions and caveats: Subsequent analysis of the 120 or so validation repertoires found a tendency for first-cohort TCR clusters to co-occur. TCR sequences were mostly rare, though some public TCRs occurred in many donors. Cytomegalovirus-associated TCR beta chains were listed, numbering more than 150.

V gave up 2 bases and J gave up 6 bases, with 13 bases separating them. CDR1 MNHEY and CDR2 SVGAGI come from the germline V gene. This CDR3 is 15 amino acids long. Repertoires were generated with immunoSEQ multiplex PCR, while TCRdb's copy carries only in-frame clones and drops some. The table has about 160,000 clones, about 86% seen once. Donors were drawn from the roughly 110-subject validation cohort, separate from the approximately 670-subject first cohort. The rearrangement uses TRBV6-5 and TRBJ1-4; D is ambiguous. This sequence originates from a woman aged 18-29 years in good health and CMV-seronegative. Sequencing was done on a sample of PBMCs. CDR3 DNA sequence: TGTGCCAGCAGTTACGACGGCGCGAGGGATGAAAAACTGTTTTTT. It codes for CASSYDGARDEKLFF.